The 8 T cell receptor beta chains below were found in one sample sequenced in a study of graft-versus-host responses after intestinal transplantation. These receptors are not linked to any known antigen. Profiled with immunoSEQ multiplex PCR; TCRdb holds only in-frame clones, not every one. The sample consists of about 89,000 clones, approximately 94% of them appearing once. The sample was unstimulated CD8+ T cells sorted from spleen or lymph node cells, taken before intestinal transplant. Every receptor here comes from a human donor who received an intestinal transplant.

The chain links TRBV29-1 to TRBJ2-5; TRBD1 aligns across 9 bases. The CDR3 extends over 15 amino acids. The V and J ends lost 1 base and 0 bases, in that order; junction bases with no gene match: 3. Germline V gene lookup returns CDR1 SQVTM and CDR2 ANQGSEA. CDR3 protein: CSVEGTGVHQETQYF. Written as DNA, the CDR3 is TGCAGCGTTGAAGGGACAGGGGTCCACCAAGAGACCCAGTACTTC. The entire variable domain, with the rest obtained from reference TRBV29-1 and TRBJ2-5, is as follows: SAVISQKPSRDICQRGTSLTIQCQVDSQVTMMFWYRQQPGQSLTLIATANQGSEATYESGFVIDKFPISRPNLTFSTLTVSNMSPEDSSIYLCSVEGTGVHQETQYFGPGTRLLVL.

CDR3 residues: CASSWGGGTDTQYF. For the CDR3, the DNA is TGTGCCAGCAGTTGGGGCGGGGGCACAGATACGCAGTATTTT. This chain uses TRBV6-1 with TRBJ2-3; D may be TRBD2 (6 bases). Germline V gene lookup returns CDR1 MNHNS and CDR2 SASEGT. The CDR3 has 14 residues. V was clipped by 5 bases and J by 1 base, with 10 bases between them.

The chain recombines TRBV27 with TRBJ1-1, with D perhaps matching TRBD1 (5 bases). The CDR3 loop spans 14 amino acids. V gave up 3 bases and J gave up 0 bases, with 8 bases separating them. The germline gives CDR1 MNHEY, CDR2 SMNVEV (reference sequence). The CDR3 bases are TGTGCCAGCAGTTTGGGGCCCGTGAACACTGAAGCTTTCTTT. Its translation: CASSLGPVNTEAFF.

The chain combines TRBV29-1 with TRBJ2-6; unclear D gene. Germline CDR1 SQVTM, CDR2 ANQGSEA. There are 15 residues in the CDR3. V was trimmed by 1 base and J by 0 bases, leaving 7 bases between them. In DNA, the CDR3 is TGCAGCGTTGAAGGACTGTTCTCTGGGGCCAACGTCCTGACTTTC. It yields the protein CSVEGLFSGANVLTF.

J is TRBJ2-7 and V is TRBV5-1, with a possible D match to TRBD1 (6 bases). Trimming pared 4 bases from V and 3 bases from J, leaving 14 bases between. CDR3 length: 14 amino acids. Looked up from germline, CDR1 is SGHRS and CDR2 is YFSETQ. CDR3 in amino acids: CASSLSGQNYEQYF. For the CDR3, the DNA is TGCGCCAGCAGCCTATCCGGACAGAACTACGAGCAGTACTTC.

The gene calls are TRBV7-2 and TRBJ2-1, with 11 bases that match TRBD2. The CDR3 is 15 amino acids. The germline V gene encodes CDR1 SGHTA and CDR2 FQGNSA. The V segment lost 4 bases and the J segment 6 bases; nucleotides outside the gene matches: 5. The CDR3 spells CASSSFGLAGNEQFF. In DNA, the CDR3 is TGTGCCAGCAGCTCGTTTGGACTAGCGGGCAATGAGCAGTTCTTC.

This chain links TRBV9 with TRBJ2-7, with no clear D. The ends were cut back, 0 bases at V and 0 bases at J, with 10 bases in the middle. This CDR3 comprises 15 residues. Germline V gene lookup returns CDR1 SGDLS and CDR2 YYNGEE. The CDR3 DNA follows: TGTGCCAGCAGCGTAGGGCATGGCGGCTCCTACGAGCAGTACTTC. The encoded protein is CASSVGHGGSYEQYF.

This sequence joins TRBV27 and TRBJ1-2, with D perhaps TRBD1 (6 bases). CDR1 MNHEY and CDR2 SMNVEV come from the germline V gene (reference sequence). CDR3 length: 13 amino acids. The V and J ends lost 4 bases and 8 bases respectively, with 14 bases between them. The CDR3, as DNA: TGTGCCAGCAGTTCAACAGGGAGCAGGGGCTACACCTTC. It codes for CASSSTGSRGYTF.